This TCR beta chain was identified during a study of blood T cell repertoires in COVID-19. In the study overall: The cDNA or gDNA used as material had been derived from T cells, B-cell-depleted T cells, or PBMCs.

In the authors' methods: Amplification of reference gene primers was used by the study to estimate nucleated cell counts. Measured with immunoSEQ multiplex PCR; TCRdb has only the in-frame clones, and not every one. V and J calls and clone size follow that table, whereas D and trimming were derived from the DNA. The sample carries around 220,000 clones, 75% to 90% recorded once. The germline gives CDR1 SGHTA, CDR2 FQGNSA. This CDR3 spans 17 amino acids. Germline trimming cut 5 bases from V and 6 bases from J; bases unmatched to any gene: 14. The sample was peripheral blood. The TCR was taken from a human donor in a cohort sampled during active COVID-19. The chain employs TRBV7-2 and TRBJ2-5; TRBD2 matches at 11 bases. CDR3 amino acids: CASSADSGRAIFQTQYF. The CDR3 region has the DNA TGTGCCAGCAGCGCCGATAGCGGGAGGGCCATCTTCCAGACCCAGTACTTC.